A single sample gave rise to the 23 T cell receptor beta chains below, sequenced in a study of cytomegalovirus exposure and HLA in healthy donors. PCR involved 60 Vbeta and 13 Jbeta primers. Using immunoSEQ multiplex PCR, the repertoire was profiled, and TCRdb retains in-frame clones only, with some absent. The table includes about 190,000 clones, around 75% detected once. The material sequenced was PBMCs. The receptors stem from a woman aged 25 to 39 in good health and CMV-seropositive.

The V call is TRBV4-3, the J call TRBJ2-3; 10 bases map to TRBD2. J lost 5 bases, V lost 1 base, and 6 bases had no gene match. The germline gives CDR1 LGHNA, CDR2 YSLEER. This CDR3 has 16 amino acids. The CDR3 is CASSQVEAGGQDTQYF. The DNA for the CDR3 is TGCGCCAGCAGCCAAGTGGAAGCGGGGGGGCAAGATACGCAGTATTTT.

The rearrangement links TRBV7-8 to TRBJ1-1; 7 nucleotides agree with TRBD1. Germline CDR1 SGHVS, CDR2 FQNEAQ. With 6 bases clipped from V and 1 base from J, the junction kept 2 bases outside the gene matches. This CDR3 comprises 13 residues. The CDR3: CASSWDRNTEAFF. Written as DNA, the CDR3 is TGTGCCAGCAGTTGGGACAGGAACACTGAAGCTTTCTTT.

The rearrangement links TRBV5-1 to TRBJ1-2, with 8 nucleotides matching TRBD1. The V gene's germline CDR1 is SGHRS and CDR2 YFSETQ. This CDR3 is built from 14 residues. J lost 6 bases, V lost 2 bases, and 6 bases had no gene match. The CDR3 loop is CASSFLGQGDGYTF. In DNA form, the CDR3 reads TGCGCCAGCAGCTTCCTAGGACAGGGCGATGGCTACACCTTC.

This clone was seen only once. The rearrangement joins TRBV19 to TRBJ2-5; D is perhaps TRBD1 (5 bases). V lost 6 bases to trimming and J lost 2 bases, with 13 bases between them. The CDR3 consists of 14 residues. The germline CDR1 and CDR2 sequences are LNHDA and SQIVND (reference sequence). CDR3 DNA sequence: TGTGCCAGTAGCCCACGGACACCGCAAGAGACCCAGTACTTC. It codes for CASSPRTPQETQYF. Supplemented by reference TRBV19 and TRBJ2-5, the full variable domain reads DGGITQSPKYLFRKEGQNVTLSCEQNLNHDAMYWYRQDPGQGLRLIYYSQIVNDFQKGDIAEGYSVSREKKESFPLTVTSAQKNPTAFYLCASSPRTPQETQYFGPGTRLLVL.

The rearrangement joins TRBV5-6 to TRBJ1-1; D call uncertain. Per the germline V gene, CDR1 is SGHDT and CDR2 is YYEEEE. V gave up 2 bases and J gave up 4 bases, with 6 bases separating them. This CDR3 is 12 amino acids long. The CDR3 is CASSLYGTEAFF. In DNA form, the CDR3 reads TGTGCCAGCAGCTTATACGGCACTGAAGCTTTCTTT.

The chain links TRBV28 to TRBJ2-4; D remains unclear. The CDR3 length is 11 residues. Trimming stripped 6 bases from V and 8 bases from J, with 8 bases between. Looked up from germline, CDR1 is MDHEN and CDR2 is SYDVKM. CDR3 protein: CASRSRDIQYF. In nucleotides, the CDR3 is TGTGCCAGCAGGAGTCGGGACATTCAGTACTTC.

CDR3 loop: CASSIDWTSENTGELFF. The DNA for the CDR3 is TGTGCCAGTAGTATAGATTGGACTAGCGAGAACACCGGGGAGCTGTTTTTT. The chain recombines TRBV19 with TRBJ2-2; 9 bases are shared with TRBD2. V lost 0 bases and J lost 1; bases outside the gene matches: 3. Germline CDR1 LNHDA, CDR2 SQIVND (reference sequence). This CDR3 region has 17 residues. The entire variable domain, with the rest obtained from reference TRBV19 and TRBJ2-2, is as follows: DGGITQSPKYLFRKEGQNVTLSCEQNLNHDAMYWYRQDPGQGLRLIYYSQIVNDFQKGDIAEGYSVSREKKESFPLTVTSAQKNPTAFYLCASSIDWTSENTGELFFGEGSRLTVL.

The chain carries TRBV19 and TRBJ1-5, with a tentative D call TRBD1 (5 bases). The CDR3 is 15 residues long. Trimming removed 7 bases from V and 5 bases from J, with 18 bases in between. Germline-derived CDR1 and CDR2 are LNHDA and SQIVND (reference sequence). CDR3 in amino acids: CASNGATQGDQPQHF. In DNA form, the CDR3 reads TGTGCCAGTAATGGAGCCACCCAGGGTGATCAGCCCCAGCATTTT.

V gene TRBV29-1 combines with J gene TRBJ1-2, with D possibly TRBD1 on 6 matching bases. The V end lost 6 bases, the J end lost 10 bases, and 18 bases lay between the germline ends. Germline V CDR1 and CDR2: SQVTM, ANQGSEA. The CDR3 consists of 12 residues. In DNA, the CDR3 is TGCAGCGTCTTGGGACAATCCCCCTACTACACCTTC. Its protein is CSVLGQSPYYTF. Full variable domain (rest looked up from reference TRBV29-1 and TRBJ1-2): SAVISQKPSRDICQRGTSLTIQCQVDSQVTMMFWYRQQPGQSLTLIATANQGSEATYESGFVIDKFPISRPNLTFSTLTVSNMSPEDSSIYLCSVLGQSPYYTFGSGTRLTVV.

V usage is TRBV11-3 and J usage is TRBJ2-1; D is undetermined. Trimming removed 0 bases at V and 6 bases at J, with 6 bases between. The CDR3 sequence is 13 residues long. The germline gives CDR1 SGHNT, CDR2 YENEEA. CDR3 sequence reads: CASSLDGANEQFF. The CDR3 DNA reads TGTGCCAGCAGCTTAGATGGAGCCAATGAGCAGTTCTTC.

The gene calls are TRBV19 and TRBJ2-3, with D perhaps matching TRBD1 (6 bases). Germline values: CDR1 LNHDA, CDR2 SQIVND (reference sequence). Trimming pared 0 bases from V and 5 bases from J, leaving 15 bases between. The CDR3 is made up of 16 amino acids. The CDR3 bases are TGTGCCAGTAGTATAGATACAGGGCGAGTGGAAGATACGCAGTATTTT. It encodes CASSIDTGRVEDTQYF. Based on the CDR3 plus reference TRBV19 and TRBJ2-3, the full variable domain is DGGITQSPKYLFRKEGQNVTLSCEQNLNHDAMYWYRQDPGQGLRLIYYSQIVNDFQKGDIAEGYSVSREKKESFPLTVTSAQKNPTAFYLCASSIDTGRVEDTQYFGPGTRLTVL.

V gene TRBV19 combines with J gene TRBJ1-1; D possibly corresponds to TRBD1 (5 bases). CDR1 is LNHDA, CDR2 SQIVND, per germline (reference sequence). V was trimmed by 5 bases and J by 1 base, leaving 11 bases between them. The CDR3 length is 14 residues. The CDR3 here is CASSSRGGNTEAFF. CDR3 DNA: TGTGCCAGTAGTTCACGGGGGGGGAACACTGAAGCTTTCTTT.

This chain connects TRBV5-1 to TRBJ2-1, with 9 bases fitting TRBD2. This CDR3 spans 16 amino acids. Trimming removed 4 bases from V and 6 bases from J; junction bases left unmatched: 11. Germline CDR1 SGHRS, CDR2 YFSETQ. The CDR3 DNA reads as TGCGCCAGCAGCAGCACACCCGGGACTAGCTCCAATGAGCAGTTCTTC. This codes for CASSSTPGTSSNEQFF. Full variable domain (remainder filled in from reference TRBV5-1 and TRBJ2-1): KAGVTQTPRYLIKTRGQQVTLSCSPISGHRSVSWYQQTPGQGLQFLFEYFSETQRNKGNFPGRFSGRQFSNSRSEMNVSTLELGDSALYLCASSSTPGTSSNEQFFGPGTRLTVL.

This chain joins TRBV6-1 and TRBJ2-3, with a weak D call TRBD2 (6 bases). Germline loops: CDR1 MNHNS, CDR2 SASEGT. The CDR3 runs to 14 residues. Trimming shortened V by 7 bases and J by 1 base, and 12 bases separated the two germline ends. DNA for the CDR3: TGTGCCAGCAACTCGGGAGCGCGCACAGATACGCAGTATTTT. Translated, it gives CASNSGARTDTQYF.

CDR3: CASSPQAGGGDTQYF. DNA for the CDR3: TGTGCCAGCAGTCCCCAAGCGGGAGGGGGAGATACGCAGTATTTT. The chain is built from TRBV6-5 and TRBJ2-3; 10 positions match TRBD2. The V and J ends lost 5 bases and 5 bases, in that order; junction bases with no gene match: 7. There are 15 residues in the CDR3. Germline V gives CDR1 MNHEY, CDR2 SVGAGI.

The chain couples TRBV6-5 to TRBJ1-4; the match to TRBD1 covers 9 bases. Germline V gene sequence: CDR1 MNHEY, CDR2 SVGAGI. The junction had 9 bases not matched to a gene; V was cut back by 2 bases and J by 8 bases. This CDR3 contains 16 residues. The CDR3 loop is CASSYGMGTGNEKLFF. The CDR3 nucleotides are TGTGCCAGCAGTTACGGGATGGGGACAGGGAACGAAAAACTGTTTTTT.

V and J are TRBV5-4 and TRBJ1-2; D possibly corresponds to TRBD1 (5 bases). Trimming left V 0 bases short and J 2 bases short, with 14 bases between. The CDR3 has 16 amino acids. Looked up from germline, CDR1 is SGHNT and CDR2 is YYREEE (reference sequence). The CDR3 nucleotides read TGTGCCAGCAGCTTGGTATCGCGGGGGACGAACTATGGCTACACCTTC. It codes for CASSLVSRGTNYGYTF. The full variable domain, its missing parts supplied by reference TRBV5-4 and TRBJ1-2, is ETGVTQSPTHLIKTRGQQVTLRCSSQSGHNTVSWYQQALGQGPQFIFQYYREEENGRGNFPPRFSGLQFPNYSSELNVNALELDDSALYLCASSLVSRGTNYGYTFGSGTRLTVV.

The chain employs TRBV19 and TRBJ1-2, with D maybe TRBD1 (6 bases). The germline gives CDR1 LNHDA, CDR2 SQIVND (reference sequence). There are 12 residues in the CDR3. Trimming took 10 bases from V and 3 from J, leaving 12 bases between them. This CDR3 reads CATQGQDYGYTF. The CDR3 DNA reads as TGTGCCACCCAGGGGCAGGACTATGGCTACACCTTC.

V gene TRBV11-2 combines with J gene TRBJ2-1; 12 bases align to TRBD1. Trimming at V came to 2 bases and at J to 8 bases, leaving 4 bases not matched to a gene. CDR1 is SGHAT, CDR2 FQNNGV, per germline. CDR3 size: 15 residues. In DNA form, the CDR3 reads TGTGCCAGCAGCTTAAGGGGACAGGGGGCCGATGAGCAGTTCTTC. Translation gives CASSLRGQGADEQFF. Filled out from reference TRBV11-2 and TRBJ2-1, the complete variable domain reads EAGVAQSPRYKIIEKRQSVAFWCNPISGHATLYWYQQILGQGPKLLIQFQNNGVVDDSQLPKDRFSAERLKGVDSTLKIQPAKLEDSAVYLCASSLRGQGADEQFFGPGTRLTVL.

The chain joins TRBV6-5 to TRBJ2-7, with D possibly TRBD2 on 6 matching bases. Deletions cut 7 bases from V and 3 bases from J, with 19 bases between. The CDR3 contains 15 residues. CDR1 is MNHEY and CDR2 is SVGAGI in the germline V gene. This chain's CDR3 is CASKTGTLSLYEQYF. The DNA of the CDR3 is TGTGCCAGCAAAACCGGGACTCTGAGTCTCTACGAGCAGTACTTC.

This clone appeared a single time. The rearrangement joins TRBV19 to TRBJ1-2, with a possible D match to TRBD1 (5 bases). The V and J ends lost 4 bases and 0 bases respectively, with 12 bases between them. The CDR3 has 15 residues. CDR1 and CDR2 from the germline V gene are LNHDA and SQIVND (reference sequence). The CDR3 DNA sequence: TGTGCCAGTAGTACAGTCAGGGATACTAACTATGGCTACACCTTC. Translated, it gives CASSTVRDTNYGYTF. The full variable domain, with the rest looked up from reference TRBV19 and TRBJ1-2, is DGGITQSPKYLFRKEGQNVTLSCEQNLNHDAMYWYRQDPGQGLRLIYYSQIVNDFQKGDIAEGYSVSREKKESFPLTVTSAQKNPTAFYLCASSTVRDTNYGYTFGSGTRLTVV.

Only one count was recorded for this clone. The chain links TRBV5-4 to TRBJ2-1, with 13 bases identical to TRBD2. The germline CDR1 and CDR2 sequences are SGHNT and YYREEE (reference sequence). The CDR3 runs 15 residues. The V and J ends lost 1 base and 7 bases, in that order; junction bases with no gene match: 2. CDR3 DNA sequence: TGTGCCAGCAGCTTGACTAGCGGGAGGGTGAATGAGCAGTTCTTC. It is translated as CASSLTSGRVNEQFF.

This chain links TRBV6-1 with TRBJ2-1, with D unresolved. The germline V gene has CDR1 MNHNS and CDR2 SASEGT. V was pared by 2 bases and J by 8 bases, with 16 bases between. The CDR3 totals 15 residues. The CDR3 region is CASSESQRSLDEQFF. The CDR3 coding sequence is TGTGCCAGCAGTGAATCCCAAAGGAGTTTAGATGAGCAGTTCTTC.